These 4 T cell receptor beta chains were sequenced from one sample in a study of siplizumab effects on memory and regulatory T cells. Profiling relied on immunoSEQ multiplex PCR, and the TCRdb table lists in-frame clones only, not all of them. The sample yields some 80,000 clones, 85% to 95% seen once. Sequences were obtained from CD8+ T cells sorted from blood. These receptors were obtained from a human donor in good health.

The count of this clone is one. This rearrangement joins TRBV7-2 to TRBJ2-4; D gene uncertain. Trimming took 1 base from V and 8 from J, leaving 9 bases between them. Looked up from germline, CDR1 is SGHTA and CDR2 is FQGNSA. CDR3 size: 13 residues. This CDR3 reads CASSLGNRYIQYF. In DNA form, the CDR3 reads TGTGCCAGCAGCTTAGGCAATCGGTACATTCAGTACTTC.

The gene calls are TRBV10-3 and TRBJ1-4; the match to TRBD1 covers 9 bases. V lost 0 bases, J lost 5 bases, and 1 base stayed unmatched. The germline V gene has CDR1 ENHRY and CDR2 SYGVKD. The CDR3 is 15 amino acids. CDR3 sequence: CAISESDRGNEKLFF. The CDR3 nucleotides read TGTGCCATCAGTGAGTCCGACAGGGGGAATGAAAAACTGTTTTTT.

V gene TRBV9 combines with J gene TRBJ2-7; D may match TRBD1 or TRBD2 (5 bases each). V lost 0 bases to trimming and J lost 5 bases, with 15 bases between them. CDR3 size: 15 residues. The germline V gene has CDR1 SGDLS and CDR2 YYNGEE. The CDR3 reads CASSVEARGVDEQYF. CDR3 sequence (DNA): TGTGCCAGCAGCGTAGAGGCCCGAGGGGTAGACGAGCAGTACTTC.

This chain connects TRBV28 to TRBJ2-3, with D possibly being TRBD2 (5 bases). Trimming cost V 6 bases and J 6 bases, with 16 bases left between them. The germline gives CDR1 MDHEN, CDR2 SYDVKM. This CDR3 has 14 residues. The CDR3 coding sequence is TGTGCCAGCAGCGAGGGATTCGGGTTGGATACGCAGTATTTT. Residues: CASSEGFGLDTQYF.